This is a list of T cell receptor beta chains from one sample in a study of blood T cell repertoires in COVID-19. Clones were sequenced by immunoSEQ multiplex PCR, and TCRdb holds only the in-frame ones, with some missing. The data hold approximately 320,000 clones, with approximately 90% observed a single time. The sequenced material came from PBMCs or T cells enriched from blood (not recorded which). The origin of the receptors is a young woman who had recovered from COVID-19. CDR3s include the opening cysteine and the closing phenylalanine or tryptophan. Fields, in order: J gene, D gene, CDR3 length, V gene, clone size, CDR3 DNA, CDR3 protein. A D gene is named only where the DNA matches it firmly. Some rows have no size entry. The others give once, few or many, or a class for an expanded clone.

J gene: TRBJ1-1
D gene: -
CDR3 length: 14
V gene: TRBV3-1/TRBV3-2
clone size: -
CDR3 DNA: TGTGCCGTAAGCCGGGGGGAATGGAACACTGAAGCTTTCTTT
CDR3 protein: CAVSRGEWNTEAFF

J gene: TRBJ2-7
D gene: -
CDR3 length: 15
V gene: TRBV19
clone size: -
CDR3 DNA: TGTGCCAGTAGTATGAGTTGGCGGCAGATCTACGAGCAGTACTTC
CDR3 protein: CASSMSWRQIYEQYF

J gene: TRBJ2-5
D gene: -
CDR3 length: 21
V gene: TRBV12-1
clone size: -
CDR3 DNA: TGTGCCAGCAGCTTCAGACTAGCGGGAGGGGAAATGTGGGGTACGGAAGAGACCCAGTACTTC
CDR3 protein: CASSFRLAGGEMWGTEETQYF

J gene: TRBJ2-3
D gene: TRBD2
CDR3 length: 13
V gene: TRBV19
clone size: -
CDR3 DNA: TGTGCCAGTAGTCCCGGGGGGGCAGATACGCAGTATTTT
CDR3 protein: CASSPGGADTQYF

J gene: TRBJ1-4
D gene: -
CDR3 length: 14
V gene: TRBV5-5
clone size: -
CDR3 DNA: TGTGCCAGCAGCCGAACAGGGTCTAATGAAAAACTGTTTTTT
CDR3 protein: CASSRTGSNEKLFF

J gene: TRBJ2-1
D gene: TRBD2
CDR3 length: 17
V gene: TRBV4-2
clone size: -
CDR3 DNA: TGTGCCAGCAGCCCGCTAGCGGGAGGTGAAGGCTACAATGAGCAGTTCTTC
CDR3 protein: CASSPLAGGEGYNEQFF

J gene: TRBJ1-2
D gene: TRBD1
CDR3 length: 16
V gene: TRBV11-2
clone size: -
CDR3 DNA: TGTGCCAGCAGCCCTTTGAGGGACAGAGCTAACTATGGCTACACCTTC
CDR3 protein: CASSPLRDRANYGYTF

J gene: TRBJ2-3
D gene: -
CDR3 length: 17
V gene: TRBV4-2
clone size: -
CDR3 DNA: TGTGCCAGCAGCCAAGATTCCCGGGTAAGCGGCACAGATACGCAGTATTTT
CDR3 protein: CASSQDSRVSGTDTQYF

J gene: TRBJ2-3
D gene: TRBD2
CDR3 length: 16
V gene: TRBV5-1
clone size: -
CDR3 DNA: TGCGCCAGCAGCGTCAAACTAGCGGGGGGGCTGGATACGCAGTATTTT
CDR3 protein: CASSVKLAGGLDTQYF

J gene: TRBJ1-3
D gene: -
CDR3 length: 13
V gene: TRBV30
clone size: -
CDR3 DNA: TGTGCCTGGAGTAAGGGGGTAGGAAACACCATATATTTT
CDR3 protein: CAWSKGVGNTIYF

J gene: TRBJ2-1
D gene: -
CDR3 length: 15
V gene: TRBV19
clone size: -
CDR3 DNA: TGTGCCAGTAAAGTGGGCCAGGGATTCTACAATGAGCAGTTCTTC
CDR3 protein: CASKVGQGFYNEQFF

J gene: TRBJ1-2
D gene: -
CDR3 length: 15
V gene: TRBV7-9
clone size: many
CDR3 DNA: TGTGCCAGCAGCTTAGCGACAGCAGCTAACTATGGCTACACCTTC
CDR3 protein: CASSLATAANYGYTF

J gene: TRBJ2-2
D gene: -
CDR3 length: 16
V gene: TRBV10-3
clone size: -
CDR3 DNA: TGTGCCATCAGTGAGCAAGTGAGGGTCGACACCGGGGAGCTGTTTTTT
CDR3 protein: CAISEQVRVDTGELFF

J gene: TRBJ2-7
D gene: -
CDR3 length: 13
V gene: TRBV5-6
clone size: once
CDR3 DNA: TGTGCCAGCAGCTTGATGGGCCAATACGAGCAGTACTTC
CDR3 protein: CASSLMGQYEQYF

J gene: TRBJ2-7
D gene: TRBD2
CDR3 length: 15
V gene: TRBV27
clone size: -
CDR3 DNA: TGTGCCAGCAGTTCCCCGACTAGCGGGAGCTACGAGCAGTACTTC
CDR3 protein: CASSSPTSGSYEQYF

J gene: TRBJ2-1
D gene: TRBD2
CDR3 length: 14
V gene: TRBV28
clone size: -
CDR3 DNA: TGTGCCAGCGGAGCGGGAGCGATCTACAATGAGCAGTTCTTC
CDR3 protein: CASGAGAIYNEQFF

J gene: TRBJ2-7
D gene: -
CDR3 length: 16
V gene: TRBV5-5
clone size: few
CDR3 DNA: TGTGCCAGCAGCCCGGTTAGGCAGGCAGGGGAATACGAGCAGTACTTC
CDR3 protein: CASSPVRQAGEYEQYF

J gene: TRBJ1-1
D gene: -
CDR3 length: 14
V gene: TRBV5-4
clone size: -
CDR3 DNA: TGTGCCAGCAGCGACGCAGGGGCTTACACTGAAGCTTTCTTT
CDR3 protein: CASSDAGAYTEAFF

J gene: TRBJ2-2
D gene: -
CDR3 length: 13
V gene: TRBV4-2
clone size: -
CDR3 DNA: TGTGCCAGCAGTTTAACACCGTTTGGGGAGCTGTTTTTT
CDR3 protein: CASSLTPFGELFF

J gene: TRBJ1-1
D gene: -
CDR3 length: 11
V gene: TRBV6-5
clone size: once
CDR3 DNA: TGTGCCAGCAGCGGGTTGGCTGAAGCTTTCTTT
CDR3 protein: CASSGLAEAFF

J gene: TRBJ1-1
D gene: -
CDR3 length: 14
V gene: TRBV7-2
clone size: -
CDR3 DNA: TGTGCCAGCAGCTTAGCGCCAGGGAACACTGAAGCTTTCTTT
CDR3 protein: CASSLAPGNTEAFF

J gene: TRBJ2-7
D gene: -
CDR3 length: 15
V gene: TRBV11-2
clone size: -
CDR3 DNA: TGTGCCAGCAGCTTAGATGTTGGGGAGGACTACGAGCAGTACTTC
CDR3 protein: CASSLDVGEDYEQYF